The next 28 T cell receptor beta chains were all read from a single sample in a study of CD8+CD57+ T cells in acquired aplastic anemia. Whoever was chosen for sequencing had shown CD8+CD57+ cell expansion by flow cytometry. Genomic DNA, the template, was used for profiling of the TCR beta VDJ and CDR3. TCRdb redid the calling of the reads with MiXCR, one entry per CDR3 protein. This sample yields 150,000 or so distinct CDR3 sequences, of which 47% are seen a single time; approximately 3% belongs to the top ten. Sequenced input: sorted CD4+, CD8+, or CD8+CD57+ T cells (not recorded which) from PBMCs. These receptors were taken from a human donor with aplastic anemia.

The chain employs TRBV19 and TRBJ2-5, with D possibly TRBD1 on 6 matching bases. Germline loops: CDR1 LNHDA, CDR2 SQIVND (reference sequence). V dropped 5 bases and J dropped 1 base, with 14 bases sitting between them. The CDR3 loop spans 15 amino acids. The CDR3 here is CASSPRDTFQETQYF. For the CDR3, the DNA is TGTGCCAGTAGTCCCCGGGACACCTTCCAAGAGACCCAGTACTTC.

This clonotype was seen many times. This sequence joins TRBV7-3 and TRBJ2-1, with no clear D. Trimming cost V 4 bases and J 1 base, with 11 bases left between them. The CDR3 is made up of 15 amino acids. Germline CDR1 and CDR2: SGHTA and FQGTGA. CDR3 in DNA: TGTGCCAGCAGCTCCCAGCGTGAATCCTACAATGAGCAGTTCTTC. This translates into CASSSQRESYNEQFF.

This chain connects TRBV11-2 to TRBJ2-1; D is perhaps TRBD1 (7 bases). The CDR3 extends over 16 amino acids. Trimming pared 2 bases from V and 6 bases from J, leaving 17 bases between. Germline lookup yields CDR1 SGHAT and CDR2 FQNNGV. The CDR3 loop is CASSLFGGGAANEQFF. CDR3 DNA: TGTGCCAGCAGCTTATTTGGAGGGGGCGCTGCCAATGAGCAGTTCTTC.

There are many counts of this clonotype. The genes are TRBV19 and TRBJ1-1, with TRBD1 matching 7 bases. V lost 3 bases to trimming and J lost 2 bases; unmatched junction nucleotides: 12. Germline assignment: CDR1 LNHDA and CDR2 SQIVND (reference sequence). The length of the CDR3 is 17 residues. This CDR3 reads CASSISETGFINTEAFF. CDR3 bases: TGTGCCAGTAGTATTTCTGAGACAGGGTTCATAAACACTGAAGCTTTCTTT.

V is TRBV28 and J is TRBJ1-4, with TRBD1 matching 7 bases. J lost 5 bases, V lost 6 bases, and 3 bases had no gene match. The CDR3 covers 13 residues. Germline CDR1 is MDHEN and CDR2 is SYDVKM. In nucleotides, the CDR3 is TGTGCCAGCAGAGGGGGCATGAATGAAAAACTGTTTTTT. Protein sequence: CASRGGMNEKLFF.

V and J are TRBV12-3 or TRBV12-4 and TRBJ2-1, with a weak D call TRBD1 (6 bases). V lost 3 bases, J lost 7 bases, and 10 bases lay in between. CDR3 length: 13 residues. DNA for the CDR3: TGTGCCAGCAGTTTCGGGACACGGAATGAGCAGTTCTTC. Its protein product is CASSFGTRNEQFF.

In its sample, this clonotype was seen a few times. The J gene is TRBJ1-5, the V gene TRBV10-1, with unresolved D. Trimming shortened V by 2 bases and J by 2 bases, and 4 bases separated the two germline ends. This CDR3 has 13 residues. Germline lookup yields CDR1 WNHNN and CDR2 SYGVQD (reference sequence). The CDR3 here is CASSEKGNQPQHF. The CDR3 bases are TGCGCCAGCAGTGAGAAGGGCAATCAGCCCCAGCATTTT.

This clonotype was seen repeatedly, ten times or more. The V call is TRBV5-1, the J call TRBJ1-3, with D hard to call. CDR3 length: 15 amino acids. Trimming took off 0 bases at V and 0 bases at J, with 7 bases between the two ends. Germline CDR1 and CDR2: SGHRS and YFSETQ. CDR3 amino acids: CASSLVGNSGNTIYF. The CDR3 coding sequence is TGCGCCAGCAGCTTGGTAGGAAACTCTGGAAACACCATATATTTT.

This clonotype was observed at least ten times. In nucleotides, the CDR3 is TGTGCCAGTACTCCGGGACAGGTTGTCTATGGCTACACCTTC. Its protein product is CASTPGQVVYGYTF. V and J are TRBV19 and TRBJ1-2; 8 positions agree with TRBD1. The CDR3 runs to 14 residues. The V and J ends lost 7 bases and 4 bases, in that order; junction bases with no gene match: 8. Germline CDR1 reads LNHDA; CDR2 reads SQIVND (reference sequence).

This clonotype was seen ten or more times. This chain links TRBV6-1 with TRBJ2-1, with 8 bases identical to TRBD2. The CDR3 has 15 amino acids. Losses at the gene ends were 8 bases for V and 10 bases for J; bases not matched to a gene: 16. Per germline, CDR1 MNHNS and CDR2 SASEGT. CDR3 loop: CASGRGGPANEEQFF. The CDR3 DNA follows: TGTGCCAGCGGCCGGGGGGGCCCCGCCAATGAGGAGCAGTTCTTC.

This clonotype was counted ten times or more. The chain recombines TRBV7-9 with TRBJ2-5, with 8 bases identical to TRBD2. Germline V lookup: CDR1 SEHNR, CDR2 FQNEAQ (reference sequence). V lost 5 bases, J lost 2 bases, and 10 bases stayed unmatched. CDR3 length equals 16 residues. The CDR3 DNA sequence: TGTGCCAGCAGCGCCCGGGGGGGGCGTAGGCAAGAGACCCAGTACTTC. It yields the protein CASSARGGRRQETQYF.

This clonotype has just a few counts. This chain uses TRBV5-4 with TRBJ2-7; 10 bases align to TRBD2. The CDR3 covers 13 residues. V shed 4 bases and J 4 bases; nucleotides not matched to a gene: 2. Germline V gene lookup returns CDR1 SGHNT and CDR2 YYREEE (reference sequence). DNA of the CDR3: TGTGCCAGCAGCCCGGGACTAGCGTACGAGCAGTACTTC. Translating gives CASSPGLAYEQYF.

Details on this clonotype: A read error is possible here, since a much larger clone lies one base away. V usage is TRBV5-1 and J usage is TRBJ1-3; no clear D. The germline V gene has CDR1 SGHRS and CDR2 YFSETQ. This CDR3 is built from 16 residues. CDR3 region: CASSFATSREGNTICF. CDR3 DNA sequence: TGCGCCAGCAGCTTTGCTACTTCCCGGGAGGGAAACACCATATGTTTT.

The V and J genes are TRBV7-9 and TRBJ2-7; D is possibly TRBD2 (6 bases). The V and J ends lost 4 bases and 2 bases respectively, with 15 bases between them. This CDR3 has 15 residues. The germline V gene has CDR1 SEHNR and CDR2 FQNEAQ (reference sequence). CDR3: CASSYTRDLAYEQYF. In DNA, the CDR3 is TGTGCCAGCAGCTACACCCGGGACTTGGCCTACGAGCAGTACTTC.

A remark on this clonotype: A much bigger clone sits one base away, suggesting this may be a read error. V gene TRBV10-3 combines with J gene TRBJ1-6; no firm D call. Looked up from germline, CDR1 is ENHRY and CDR2 is SYGVKD. The CDR3 is made up of 12 amino acids. V was trimmed by 5 bases and J by 3 bases, leaving 2 bases between them. For the CDR3, the DNA is TGTGCCATCAGTCGCTATAATTCACCCCTCCACTTT. This sequence encodes CAISRYNSPLHF.

V is TRBV20-1 and J is TRBJ1-5, with a possible D match to TRBD1 (5 bases). The CDR3 is 15 amino acids. Germline V gene data show CDR1 as DFQATT and CDR2 as SNEGSKA (reference sequence). Trimming removed 2 bases at V and 3 bases at J, with 14 bases between. The CDR3 coding sequence is TGCAGTGCTAGATGGTCGGCAGGGAACAATCAGCCCCAGCATTTT. Translation: CSARWSAGNNQPQHF.

This clonotype was picked up one time. The V and J genes are TRBV28 and TRBJ2-1; 15 positions agree with TRBD2. Germline CDR1 and CDR2: MDHEN and SYDVKM. The CDR3 totals 18 residues. V lost 2 bases to trimming and J lost 7 bases; unmatched junction nucleotides: 9. The CDR3 reads CASSLILGTSGRSNEQFF. CDR3 in DNA: TGTGCCAGCAGTTTAATCTTAGGGACTAGCGGGAGGTCTAATGAGCAGTTCTTC.

This clonotype came up many times. This chain links TRBV19 with TRBJ2-1; no definite D call. V lost 6 bases to trimming and J lost 7 bases, with 13 bases between them. This CDR3 comprises 13 residues. From germline, CDR1 is LNHDA and CDR2 SQIVND (reference sequence). Written as DNA, the CDR3 is TGTGCCAGTAGACTCGACGGATCGAATGAGCAGTTCTTC. Amino acids: CASRLDGSNEQFF.

For this clonotype: With a much larger clone just one base away, this may be a read error. The V and J genes are TRBV19 and TRBJ1-1; D is perhaps TRBD1 (6 bases). V was trimmed by 3 bases and J by 4 bases, leaving 21 bases between them. The CDR3 extends over 17 amino acids. Germline CDR1 reads LNHDA; CDR2 reads SQIVND (reference sequence). The CDR3 sequence is CASSIPGQGYGGTEAFF. The DNA for the CDR3 is TGTGCCAGTAGTATCCCCGGGCAGGGGTATGGAGGCACTGAAGCTTTCTTT.

J is TRBJ1-6 and V is TRBV3-1, with D perhaps matching TRBD1 (6 bases). CDR1 LGHDT and CDR2 YNNKEL come from the germline V gene (reference sequence). This CDR3 comprises 18 residues. Trimming removed 5 bases at V and 1 base at J, with 18 bases between. CDR3 coding DNA: TGTGCCAGCAGCTATACGGGGGGCAGGGGATCCTATAATTCACCCCTCCACTTT. Amino acids: CASSYTGGRGSYNSPLHF.

The V and J genes are TRBV15 and TRBJ2-7; D possibly corresponds to TRBD2 (5 bases). From germline, CDR1 is LNHNV and CDR2 YYDKDF (reference sequence). The CDR3 is made up of 15 amino acids. Trimming removed 0 bases at V and 7 bases at J, with 16 bases between. The CDR3 DNA reads as TGTGCCACCAGCAGAGATCGGGCCCGCTCGGGGGAGCAGTACTTC. The encoded protein is CATSRDRARSGEQYF. Using reference TRBV15 and TRBJ2-7 for the parts outside the CDR3, the full variable domain is DAMVIQNPRYQVTQFGKPVTLSCSQTLNHNVMYWYQQKSSQAPKLLFHYYDKDFNNEADTPDNFQSRRPNTSFCFLDIRSPGLGDTAMYLCATSRDRARSGEQYFGPGTRLTVT.

The J gene is TRBJ2-7, the V gene TRBV7-9; no reliable D call. Deletions cut 5 bases from V and 5 bases from J, with 7 bases between. Germline loops: CDR1 SEHNR, CDR2 FQNEAQ (reference sequence). The CDR3 extends over 11 amino acids. The CDR3 DNA is TGTGCCAGCAGCAAATCCCACGAGCAGTACTTC. Translation: CASSKSHEQYF.

This clonotype showed up many times. The CDR3 nucleotides are TGTGCCAGCAGTTCACGACTGGCGAACTCCTACGAGCAGTACTTC. Translated: CASSSRLANSYEQYF. The chain has TRBV12-3 or TRBV12-4 and TRBJ2-7; D not certain. V was shortened by 4 bases and J by 0 bases, with 13 bases between the two germline ends. The CDR3 spans 15 residues.

On this clonotype: A read error may produce the germline difference seen at one junction end. This chain links TRBV10-2 with TRBJ2-3; 10 nucleotides match TRBD2. The germline CDR1 and CDR2 sequences are WSHSY and SAAADI. The CDR3 spans 15 residues. The CDR3 nucleotides are TGCGCCAGCAGCATACTAGCGGGGATTACAGACACGCAGTATTTT. Translating gives CASSILAGITDTQYF.

The rearrangement joins TRBV5-6 to TRBJ2-1; D remains unclear. The length of the CDR3 is 15 residues. Germline V gene sequence: CDR1 SGHDT, CDR2 YYEEEE. V lost 4 bases, J lost 0 bases, and 11 bases lay in between. The chain's CDR3 is CASSPVGFSYNEQFF. CDR3 in DNA: TGTGCCAGCAGCCCGGTAGGGTTCTCCTACAATGAGCAGTTCTTC.

V usage is TRBV10-1 and J usage is TRBJ2-7, with unresolved D. The CDR3 is made up of 11 amino acids. Trimming removed 11 bases from V and 5 bases from J, with 13 bases in between. Germline CDR1 and CDR2: WNHNN and SYGVQD (reference sequence). CDR3 sequence (DNA): TGCGCCCTAGGGCTGCCCCACGAGCAGTACTTC. Its translation is CALGLPHEQYF.

The V call is TRBV20-1, the J call TRBJ2-7; 12 nucleotides line up with TRBD2. The CDR3 is made up of 14 amino acids. V dropped 1 base and J dropped 4; count of bases not matched to a gene: 2. Germline CDR1 DFQATT, CDR2 SNEGSKA (reference sequence). The CDR3 sequence: CSARGTSGIYEQYF. The CDR3 region has the DNA TGCAGTGCTAGAGGGACTAGCGGGATTTACGAGCAGTACTTC.

By its share, this clonotype is medium-sized. The rearrangement uses TRBV29-1 and TRBJ1-2, with D uncertain. This CDR3 is 12 amino acids long. The germline gives CDR1 SQVTM, CDR2 ANQGSEA. Trimming removed 7 bases at V and 4 bases at J, with 13 bases between. CDR3: CSGGSGPYGYTF. CDR3 sequence (DNA): TGCAGCGGGGGTTCAGGCCCCTATGGCTACACCTTC. Looking up the rest from reference TRBV29-1 and TRBJ1-2 gives the full variable domain: SAVISQKPSRDICQRGTSLTIQCQVDSQVTMMFWYRQQPGQSLTLIATANQGSEATYESGFVIDKFPISRPNLTFSTLTVSNMSPEDSSIYLCSGGSGPYGYTFGSGTRLTVV.